This is a list of T cell receptor beta chains from one sample in a study of T cell responses to AZD1222 COVID-19 vaccine. Some clones are missing from TCRdb's copy, which holds only in-frame ones; the method was immunoSEQ multiplex PCR. The sample includes about 88,000 clones, roughly nine tenths of them seen just once. The sample in question was peripheral blood, obtained on day 0 of AZD1222 vaccination. The source of these receptors is an adult in good health. The CDR3 runs from the conserved cysteine through the conserved F or W.

TRBV4-1 | CASSQAPGRDTQYF
TRBV7-9 | CASSFDSEYGYTF
TRBV10-2 | CASSESGGMVNQPQHF
TRBV7-2 | CASSPGTGLGEQYF
TRBV6-7 | CASSSRQGGYYEQYF
TRBV11-3 | CASSPSPRGRRTEAFF
TRBV5-4 | CASSLRGQGNYGYTF
TRBV7-9 | CASSPTLQGASTEAFF
TRBV29-1 | CSVDLLRETQYF
TRBV4-1 | CASTPGQTLSSGANVLTF
TRBV29-1 | CSVEGGPGTREQYF
TRBV6-4 | CASSDGTGGTDTQYF
TRBV3-1/TRBV3-2 | CASSQAGTGRTDTQYF
TRBV6-2/TRBV6-3 | CASSYSSSLSAYEQYF
TRBV5-8 | CASSLGRNFEQYF
TRBV7-7 | CASSLAASGGAIQETQYF
TRBV19 | CASSNRGGGSSYNEQFF
TRBV27 | CASSLSGGRNEQYF
TRBV9 | CASSVMMNTEAFF
TRBV11-2 | CASSFWDRGNTEAFF
TRBV5-4 | CASSPGQMRTETQYF
TRBV19 | CASSILFRGQNQPQHF
TRBV5-1 | CASSSGTHSYGYTF
TRBV29-1 | CSVVGTGGYEQYF
TRBV15 | CATSRDWGQGRGEQYF
TRBV5-1 | CASSLQGIDSPLHF
TRBV7-2 | CATKQGPGELSTQYF
TRBV28 | CAAGGPSGNTIYF
TRBV11-3 | CASSKTASSYNEQFF
TRBV7-9 | CASSWGEDKAFF
TRBV4-1 | CASSQLPQGTGELFF
TRBV18 | CASSPKGLGQGRGTEAFF
TRBV7-3 | CASSLELAGYNEQFF
TRBV11-3 | CASPLGKAFF
TRBV14 | CASSQDSYNEQFF
TRBV18 | CASSPDGYGEQFF